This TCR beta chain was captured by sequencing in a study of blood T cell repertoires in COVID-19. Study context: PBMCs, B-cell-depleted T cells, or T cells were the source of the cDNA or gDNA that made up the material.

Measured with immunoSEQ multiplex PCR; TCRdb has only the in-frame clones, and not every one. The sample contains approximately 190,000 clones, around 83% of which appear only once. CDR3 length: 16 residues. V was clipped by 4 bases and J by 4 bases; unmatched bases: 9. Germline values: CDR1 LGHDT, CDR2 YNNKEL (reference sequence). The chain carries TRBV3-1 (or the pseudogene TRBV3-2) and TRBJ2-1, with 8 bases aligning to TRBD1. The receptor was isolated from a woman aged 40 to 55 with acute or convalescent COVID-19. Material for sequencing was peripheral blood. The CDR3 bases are TGTGCCAGCAGCCTAACCCCCAGGGGGCTTTACAATGAGCAGTTCTTC. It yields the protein CASSLTPRGLYNEQFF.